The next 14 T cell receptor beta chains were all read from a single sample in a study of cytomegalovirus exposure and HLA in healthy donors. PCR used 60 Vbeta primers and 13 Jbeta primers. Libraries were prepared by immunoSEQ multiplex PCR; TCRdb keeps only in-frame clonotypes and omits some of them. This table holds 80,000 to 100,000 clones, roughly three quarters found once. The sequencing input was PBMCs. The source of these receptors is a middle-aged man in good health and CMV-seronegative.

Points on this clone: Given the absence of the conserved phenylalanine or tryptophan at the CDR3 end, a read error is likely. Because the CDR3's place on the DNA is in doubt, the DNA is left out and the CDR3 is given as listed by TCRdb. The CDR3 region is CASSGGTDSTASL. V usage is TRBV9 and J usage is TRBJ1-1. Germline V gene data show CDR1 as SGDLS and CDR2 as YYNGEE. Counting both end residues, the CDR3 totals 13 amino acids.

On this clone itself: The sample has other DNA sequences that encode this CDR3 too. The chain links TRBV11-2 to TRBJ2-2; TRBD1 matches at 9 bases. This CDR3 has 15 amino acids. With V trimmed by 6 bases and J by 0 bases, 2 bases remained unmatched. Germline V CDR1 and CDR2: SGHAT, FQNNGV. This CDR3 reads CASSRQGANTGELFF. The CDR3, as DNA: TGTGCCAGCAGTAGACAGGGGGCGAACACCGGGGAGCTGTTTTTT.

The V and J genes are TRBV6-4 and TRBJ2-3; 7 nucleotides agree with TRBD2. Germline values: CDR1 MRHNA, CDR2 SNTAGT. The V and J ends lost 4 bases and 3 bases, in that order; junction bases with no gene match: 7. The CDR3 has 15 residues. DNA of the CDR3: TGTGCCAGCAGTGTGGACGGGACTACAACAGATACGCAGTATTTT. This sequence encodes CASSVDGTTTDTQYF.

J is TRBJ1-3 and V is TRBV19; D is unclear. Trimming left V 4 bases short and J 0 bases short, with 10 bases between. This CDR3 has 15 residues. Germline values: CDR1 LNHDA, CDR2 SQIVND (reference sequence). CDR3 residues: CASSTRGGSGNTIYF. The CDR3, as DNA: TGTGCCAGTAGTACCCGGGGAGGCTCTGGAAACACCATATATTTT.

The chain uses TRBV11-2 and TRBJ1-3; TRBD1 is a possible D gene (5 bases). From germline, CDR1 is SGHAT and CDR2 FQNNGV. The CDR3 consists of 17 residues. The V and J ends lost 1 base and 0 bases respectively, with 13 bases between them. In nucleotides, the CDR3 is TGTGCCAGCAGCTTAGTACTTAGCGGGGGCTCTGGAAACACCATATATTTT. This translates into CASSLVLSGGSGNTIYF.

This chain connects TRBV20-1 to TRBJ2-5; D ambiguous. Deletions cut 0 bases from V and 5 bases from J, with 4 bases between. CDR1 DFQATT and CDR2 SNEGSKA come from the germline V gene (reference sequence). The CDR3 contains 11 residues. The CDR3 reads CSARDRETQYF. The CDR3 DNA reads as TGCAGTGCTAGAGATCGGGAGACCCAGTACTTC.

V usage is TRBV19 and J usage is TRBJ1-5; 9 bases match TRBD1. Unmatched junction bases numbered 12, after V lost 3 bases and J lost 0 bases. Germline V CDR1 and CDR2: LNHDA, SQIVND (reference sequence). This CDR3 comprises 19 residues. CDR3 amino acids: CASSMKTGGDLGSNQPQHF. The DNA for the CDR3 is TGTGCCAGTAGTATGAAAACAGGGGGCGACCTAGGTAGCAATCAGCCCCAGCATTTT.

V gene TRBV6-6 combines with J gene TRBJ1-5; possibly TRBD1 for D (6 bases). The germline CDR1 and CDR2 sequences are MNHNY and SVGAGI (reference sequence). The CDR3 covers 15 residues. V was clipped by 6 bases and J by 2 bases, with 14 bases between them. The CDR3, as DNA: TGTGCCAGCAGAGGAACAGGGCTGGGCAATCAGCCCCAGCATTTT. This sequence encodes CASRGTGLGNQPQHF.

In its sample, this clone was seen a few times. The chain has TRBV4-3 and TRBJ2-2; 12 nucleotides agree with TRBD2. Germline V gene sequence: CDR1 LGHNA, CDR2 YSLEER. Trimming cost V 0 bases and J 7 bases; bases outside gene matches: 9. This CDR3 comprises 18 residues. CDR3 amino acids: CASSQEWASGGADGELFF. Written as DNA, the CDR3 is TGCGCCAGCAGCCAAGAATGGGCTAGCGGGGGGGCGGACGGGGAGCTGTTTTTT.

A few counts support this clone. J is TRBJ2-5 and V is TRBV5-6, with D possibly being TRBD2 (7 bases). The DNA end favors TRBJ2-7, so the J call may be wrong. This CDR3 has 14 residues. The V gene's germline CDR1 is SGHDT and CDR2 YYEEEE. This chain's CDR3 is CASSWAGATGEQYF. The CDR3 DNA sequence: TGTGCCAGCAGCTGGGCGGGGGCCACGGGCGAGCAGTACTTC.

V gene TRBV18 combines with J gene TRBJ2-1; 9 bases line up with TRBD1. Germline lookup yields CDR1 KGHSH and CDR2 LQKENI. CDR3 length: 14 amino acids. V was pared by 1 base and J by 9 bases, with 4 bases of the junction left unmatched. Here the CDR3 reads CASSPQQGAPEQFF. In nucleotides, the CDR3 is TGTGCCAGCTCACCACAACAGGGGGCCCCTGAGCAGTTCTTC.

The V gene is TRBV6-1, the J gene TRBJ1-3; 8 positions match TRBD1. The length of the CDR3 is 14 residues. J gave up 4 bases and V 6 bases, and 5 bases lay outside the gene matches. Germline CDR1 reads MNHNS; CDR2 reads SASEGT. DNA for the CDR3: TGTGCCAGCAGCAGGGGGCTAAAAGGAAACACCATATATTTT. Encoded protein: CASSRGLKGNTIYF.

The rearrangement joins TRBV10-2 to TRBJ2-2; a weak D match, TRBD2 (5 bases). The CDR3 runs 14 residues. The germline gives CDR1 WSHSY, CDR2 SAAADI. Trimming left V 5 bases short and J 5 bases short, with 12 bases between. CDR3 in DNA: TGCGCCAGCAGTTTAGAGGGTCGAACCGGGGAGCTGTTTTTT. It codes for CASSLEGRTGELFF.

The chain uses TRBV30 and TRBJ2-7; D is possibly TRBD1 (5 bases). CDR1 and CDR2 (germline): GTSNPN, SVGIG (reference sequence). V lost 0 bases, J lost 1 base, and 13 bases lay in between. The CDR3 is 15 residues long. The DNA of the CDR3 is TGTGCCTGGAGTGTAGGGGTAGGTCCTTCCTACGAGCAGTACTTC. Translated, it gives CAWSVGVGPSYEQYF.